This T cell receptor (beta chain) was identified during a study of CD8 T cells in Susac syndrome. Turning to the study itself: At the time of blood draw, patients with Susac syndrome were therapy-naive, receiving corticosteroids, or receiving intravenous immunoglobulin alone. Whole-study results and caveats: The CD4+ T cell repertoire of patients with Susac syndrome showed no detectable clonal expansion.

Only a few counts were recorded for this clonotype. The antigen is unknown. A quantity of roughly 0.5 to 1 ug RNA underwent reverse transcription using random hexamers. By means of immunoSEQ multiplex PCR, TCR beta CDR3 spanning 54 Vbeta and 13 Jbeta underwent amplification. TCRdb reprocessed the immunoSEQ multiplex PCR reads via MiXCR and lists one record per CDR3 protein. The repertoire has over 150,000 distinct CDR3 sequences, 85% to 95% of them found once; the top ten carry around 0.095%. This CDR3 has 13 amino acids. V was clipped by 7 bases and J by 0 bases, with 9 bases between them. Sequenced input: CD4+ T cells from PBMCs. The chain uses TRBV12-3 or TRBV12-4 and TRBJ1-1; D unresolved. The source is a human donor with Susac syndrome. In nucleotides, the CDR3 is TGTGCCAGCACTCTAAGGGTGAACACTGAAGCTTTCTTT. Protein product: CASTLRVNTEAFF.